Listed below are T cell receptor beta chains from one sample, sequenced in a study of human T cells and chemical hapten exposure. MiXCR was run by TCRdb on the RACE reads, yielding one entry per CDR3 protein. This sample has about 350,000 distinct CDR3 sequences, with around 5.5% found just once. Sample: whole blood, taken in connection with sensitization to the hapten diphenylcyclopropenone (DPC). Receptor source: a woman aged 18-29 years with alopecia areata. Some clones in this sample may be carry-over from other donors' samples. The CDR3 runs from the conserved cysteine through the conserved F or W. Each record gives: D gene, J gene, clone size, V gene, CDR3 DNA, CDR3 protein. A D gene is named only where the DNA matches it firmly. Expanded clones get a size class; other rows say once, few or many, or leave the size out.

D: NA; J: TRBJ1-1; size: many; V: TRBV5-1; DNA: TGCGCCAGCAGCTTATGGGAGGGCAGCACTGAAGCTTTCTTT; CDR3: CASSLWEGSTEAFF
D: NA; J: TRBJ2-7; size: many; V: TRBV7-8; DNA: TGTGCCAGCAGCTTCCAACATCAGGGTTGGGGCGAGCAGTACTTC; CDR3: CASSFQHQGWGEQYF
D: TRBD1; J: TRBJ1-6; size: NA; V: TRBV20-1; DNA: TGCAGTGCTAGTACGGACAGGGAGAATTCACCCCTCCACTTT; CDR3: CSASTDRENSPLHF
D: NA; J: TRBJ1-1; size: many; V: TRBV18; DNA: TGTGCCAGCTCACCTTCGGAGGAGTTCGAAGCTTTCTTT; CDR3: CASSPSEEFEAFF
D: NA; J: TRBJ1-1; size: NA; V: TRBV11-2; DNA: TGTGCCAGCAGCCCACAAACAGGGCGAGCTTTCTTT; CDR3: CASSPQTGRAFF
D: NA; J: TRBJ1-6; size: many; V: TRBV9; DNA: TGTGCCAGCAGCGTTAGTAACACCGTCGATTCACCCCTCCACTTT; CDR3: CASSVSNTVDSPLHF
D: NA; J: TRBJ2-7; size: many; V: TRBV2; DNA: TGTGCCAGCAGACCCGGGTCCTCCTACGAGCAGTACTTC; CDR3: CASRPGSSYEQYF
D: TRBD1; J: TRBJ1-5; size: NA; V: TRBV7-9; DNA: TGTGCCAGCAGCTTAGGTCTTGGGACAGATCAGCCCCAGCATTTT; CDR3: CASSLGLGTDQPQHF
D: NA; J: TRBJ1-5; size: NA; V: TRBV7-2; DNA: TGTGCCAGCAGCTTAGTCCCGGCAACCCCTCAGCCCCAGCATTTT; CDR3: CASSLVPATPQPQHF
D: NA; J: TRBJ1-2; size: NA; V: TRBV7-3; DNA: TGTGCCAGCAGCGCCCGACCAGGCGACGGGTATGGCTACACCTTC; CDR3: CASSARPGDGYGYTF
D: TRBD1; J: TRBJ2-7; size: many; V: TRBV28; DNA: TGTGCCACCCACCTTGGGGACAGCTCCTACGAGCAGTACTTC; CDR3: CATHLGDSSYEQYF
D: NA; J: TRBJ1-1; size: many; V: TRBV6-5; DNA: TGTGCCGCAAGGCGGGTTCAGGACACTGAAGCTTTCTTT; CDR3: CAARRVQDTEAFF
D: TRBD1; J: TRBJ1-6; size: many; V: TRBV6-2/TRBV6-3; DNA: TGTGCCAGCAGTTCACCGGGACAGGGGAGGAATTCACCCCTCCACTTT; CDR3: CASSSPGQGRNSPLHF
D: TRBD1; J: TRBJ2-1; size: NA; V: TRBV3-1; DNA: TGTGCCAGCAGCTTACTCGACCGGGACAGCGAGCAGTTCTTC; CDR3: CASSLLDRDSEQFF
D: NA; J: TRBJ1-1; size: many; V: TRBV12-3/TRBV12-4; DNA: TGTGCCAGCAGCCTAGACAGAATGAACACTGAAGCTTTCTTT; CDR3: CASSLDRMNTEAFF
D: NA; J: TRBJ1-1; size: NA; V: TRBV14; DNA: TGTGCCAGCAGCCAATCCCTAAACACTGAAGCTTTCTTT; CDR3: CASSQSLNTEAFF
D: NA; J: TRBJ2-3; size: NA; V: TRBV29-1; DNA: TGCAGCGTTGTACAGAGCACAGATACGCAGTATTTT; CDR3: CSVVQSTDTQYF
D: NA; J: TRBJ1-2; size: NA; V: TRBV7-2; DNA: TGTGCCAGCAGCTTAAGAAACCAGGCCATTAACACCTTC; CDR3: CASSLRNQAINTF
D: NA; J: TRBJ1-3; size: few; V: TRBV7-2; DNA: TGTGCCAGCAGCTTAAATCCGAAAGGGGCTGGAAACACCATATATTTT; CDR3: CASSLNPKGAGNTIYF
D: TRBD2; J: TRBJ2-4; size: NA; V: TRBV7-9; DNA: TGTGCCAGCAGCCCATGGAGGCGGGGGGGACTCACCCCCATCGAAAACATTCAGTACTTC; CDR3: CASSPWRRGGLTPIENIQYF
D: NA; J: TRBJ1-2; size: NA; V: TRBV10-3; DNA: TGTGCCAACTCCCAGTGGGGCGAGTATGGCTACACCTTC; CDR3: CANSQWGEYGYTF
D: NA; J: TRBJ2-3; size: many; V: TRBV7-9; DNA: TGTGCCAGCAGCCAAGACAGATCAGATACGCAGTATTTT; CDR3: CASSQDRSDTQYF
D: TRBD1; J: TRBJ1-5; size: many; V: TRBV7-9; DNA: TGTGCCAGCAGCAGGGGACAGGGGAATCAGCCCCAGCATTTT; CDR3: CASSRGQGNQPQHF